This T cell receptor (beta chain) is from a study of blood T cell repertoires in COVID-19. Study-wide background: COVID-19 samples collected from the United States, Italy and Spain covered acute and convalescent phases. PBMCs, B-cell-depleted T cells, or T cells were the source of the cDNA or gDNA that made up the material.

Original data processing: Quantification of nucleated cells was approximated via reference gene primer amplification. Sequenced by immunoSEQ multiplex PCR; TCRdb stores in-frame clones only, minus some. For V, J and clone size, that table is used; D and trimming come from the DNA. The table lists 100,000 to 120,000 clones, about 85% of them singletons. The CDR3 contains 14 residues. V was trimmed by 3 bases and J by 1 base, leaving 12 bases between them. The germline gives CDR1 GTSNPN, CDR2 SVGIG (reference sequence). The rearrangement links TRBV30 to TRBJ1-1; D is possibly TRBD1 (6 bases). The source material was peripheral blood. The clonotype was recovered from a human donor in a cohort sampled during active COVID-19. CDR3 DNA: TGTGCCTGGAGGACAGGTGGCGGGAACACTGAAGCTTTCTTT. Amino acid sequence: CAWRTGGGNTEAFF.